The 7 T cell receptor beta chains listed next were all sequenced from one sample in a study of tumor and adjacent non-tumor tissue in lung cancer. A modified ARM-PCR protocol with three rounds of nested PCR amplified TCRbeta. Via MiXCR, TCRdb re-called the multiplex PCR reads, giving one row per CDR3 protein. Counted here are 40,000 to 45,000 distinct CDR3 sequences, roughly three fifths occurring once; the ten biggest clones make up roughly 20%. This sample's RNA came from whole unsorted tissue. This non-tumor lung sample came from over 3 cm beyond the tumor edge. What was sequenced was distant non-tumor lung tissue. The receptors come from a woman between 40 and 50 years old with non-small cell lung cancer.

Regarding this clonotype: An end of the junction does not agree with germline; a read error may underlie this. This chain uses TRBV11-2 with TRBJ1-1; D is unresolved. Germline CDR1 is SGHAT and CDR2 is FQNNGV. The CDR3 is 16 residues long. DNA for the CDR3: TGTCCCAGCAGCTTAGGGTCAGGCCTGGCGGGCACTGAAGCTTTCTTT. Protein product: CPSSLGSGLAGTEAFF.

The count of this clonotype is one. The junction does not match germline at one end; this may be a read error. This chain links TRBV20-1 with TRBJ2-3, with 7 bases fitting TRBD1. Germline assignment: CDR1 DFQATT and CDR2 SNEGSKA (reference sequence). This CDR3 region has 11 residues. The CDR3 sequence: CIPTGTDTQYF. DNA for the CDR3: TGCATTCCGACAGGGACAGATACTCAGTATTTT.

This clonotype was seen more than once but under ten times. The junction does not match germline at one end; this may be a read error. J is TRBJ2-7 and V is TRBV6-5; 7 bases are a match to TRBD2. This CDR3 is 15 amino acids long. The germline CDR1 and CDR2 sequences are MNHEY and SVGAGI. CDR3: CASSYAGDSSGEQYF. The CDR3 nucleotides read TGTGCTAGCAGTTACGCGGGGGACTCCTCGGGCGAGCAGTACTTC.

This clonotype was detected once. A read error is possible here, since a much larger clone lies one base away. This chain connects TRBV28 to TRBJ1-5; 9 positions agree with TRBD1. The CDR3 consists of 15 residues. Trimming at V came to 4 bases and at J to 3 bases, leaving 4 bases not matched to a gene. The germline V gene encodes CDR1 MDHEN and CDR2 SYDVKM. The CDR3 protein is CASSYRDRVNQPQHF. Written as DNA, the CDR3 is TGTGCCAGCAGTTACCGGGACAGGGTCAATCAGCCCCAGCATTTT.

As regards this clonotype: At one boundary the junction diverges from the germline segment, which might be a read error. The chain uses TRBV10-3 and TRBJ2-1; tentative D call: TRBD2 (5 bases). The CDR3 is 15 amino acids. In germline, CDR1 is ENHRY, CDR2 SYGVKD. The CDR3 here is CAISESVGFWIERLF. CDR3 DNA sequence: TGTGCCATCAGTGAGTCCGTAGGATTTTGGATTGAGCGGCTCTTC.

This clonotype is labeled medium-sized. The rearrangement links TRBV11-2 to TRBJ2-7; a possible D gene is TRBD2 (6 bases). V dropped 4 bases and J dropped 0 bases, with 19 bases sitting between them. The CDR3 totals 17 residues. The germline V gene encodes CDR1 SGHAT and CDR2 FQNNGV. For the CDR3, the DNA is TGTGCCAGCAGCTCTCCCGGTCGAGCGGGTTCCTCCTACGAGCAGTACTTC. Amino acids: CASSSPGRAGSSYEQYF.

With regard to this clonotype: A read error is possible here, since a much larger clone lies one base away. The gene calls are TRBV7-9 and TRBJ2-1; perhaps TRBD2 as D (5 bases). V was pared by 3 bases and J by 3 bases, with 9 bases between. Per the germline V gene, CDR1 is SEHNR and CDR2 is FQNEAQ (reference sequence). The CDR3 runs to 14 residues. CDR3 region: CASSLTIDYNEQFF. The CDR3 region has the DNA TGTGCCAGCAGCTTGACTATCGACTACAATGAGCAGTTCTTC.